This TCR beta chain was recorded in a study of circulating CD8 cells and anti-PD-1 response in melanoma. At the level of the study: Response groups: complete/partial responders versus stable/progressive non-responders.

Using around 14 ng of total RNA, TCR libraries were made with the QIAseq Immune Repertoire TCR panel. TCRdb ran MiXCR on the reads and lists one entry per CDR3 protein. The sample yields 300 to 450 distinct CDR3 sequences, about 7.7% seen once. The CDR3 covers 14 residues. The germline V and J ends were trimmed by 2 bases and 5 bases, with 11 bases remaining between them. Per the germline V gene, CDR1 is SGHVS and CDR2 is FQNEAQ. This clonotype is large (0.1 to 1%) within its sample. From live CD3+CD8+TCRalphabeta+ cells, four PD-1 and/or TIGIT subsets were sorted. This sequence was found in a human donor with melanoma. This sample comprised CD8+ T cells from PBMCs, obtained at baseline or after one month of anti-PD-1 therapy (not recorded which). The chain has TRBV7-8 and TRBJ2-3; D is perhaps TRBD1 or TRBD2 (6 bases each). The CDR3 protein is CASSLRGAGDTQYF. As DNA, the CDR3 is TGTGCCAGCAGCTTAAGGGGGGCCGGAGATACGCAGTATTTT.